This TCR beta chain stems from a study of blood T cell repertoires in COVID-19 (dated by TCRdb to the early 2020s). With respect to the entire study: Samples from collaborators originated in the United States, Italy and Spain and spanned both the acute and convalescent phases of COVID-19. Samples were obtained from the ongoing ImmuneRACE study (first 160 participants) and from over 1,000 subjects provided by 6 global collaborators. The dataset comprised deeply sampled blood TCRbeta repertoires from subjects exposed to, actively infected with, or recovered from COVID-19. A freely available public database, intended as a resource for researchers studying the immune response to SARS-CoV-2, is where the repertoires were released. Where HLA class I and class II types were available, the types were taken from metadata supplied by the sample provider, not from assay-based typing. The material from the prospective study consisted of cDNA or gDNA derived from T cells, B-cell-depleted T cells, or PBMCs. Sample metadata almost always included a de-identified subject ID, COVID-19 status, age in years and sex. General conclusions and limits of the study: Clinical and demographic metadata were provided uncurated, with the amount varying by source and participant.

Participants in the prospective study were enrolled through a virtual design, were aged roughly 18 to 100 years, and lived in 20 to 30 United States geographic areas. In the prospective study, cohorts were assigned on the basis of participant-reported clinical history obtained from a screening survey and a study questionnaire. Recovered participants in ImmuneRACE Cohort 3 were defined by two consecutive negative NP/OP PCR tests, clearance by a healthcare professional, or resolution of symptoms. Each participant in the prospective study had whole blood, serum and a nasopharyngeal or oropharyngeal swab collected by mobile phlebotomists. Prospective study participants could optionally give additional blood draws and questionnaires over an approximately 2-month period. Before DNA extraction, blood samples from the prospective study were shipped at room temperature or frozen. TCRbeta CDR3 regions were amplified from genomic DNA using the immunoSEQ Assay, a bias-controlled multiplex PCR. Per the original workflow: Within the assay, amplification of reference gene primers was used to estimate how many nucleated cells each sample contained. To quantify the absolute abundance of each unique TCRbeta CDR3 rearrangement, sequence reads were collapsed and filtered. For each sample, productive Simpson clonality was calculated as the square root of Simpson's diversity index over productive rearrangements. TCRdb carries this immuneACCESS record with in-frame sequences only. Its versions omit some clonotypes, under half of them owing to an unresolved V gene in the studies checked, with the rest unexplained. The V and J calls and the clone size are those of that table, but D and trimming were determined from the DNA. The sample table lists about 330,000 clones, 80% to 95% of them with a count of one. The ten largest clones take up about 18% of the sample.

Its CDR3 holds 14 amino acids, cysteine through phenylalanine. This entry keeps only the CDR3 DNA: 42 bases, framed from base 1. For CDR1 and CDR2, the germline V gene lists SGHDT and YYEEEE. Relative to germline, V is 4 bases shorter and J is 5 bases shorter, with 16 bases between their ends. About this clone itself: Its antigen remains undetermined. The input lacks base qualities; no much larger clone sits a single base away.

The TCR originated in a woman under 40 who had recovered from COVID-19. Specimen: PBMCs or T cells enriched from blood (not recorded which). The chain is encoded by TRBV5-6 joined to TRBJ2-7, with no D gene named confidently. The CDR3 loop reads CASSPLSGVNEQYF. The DNA reads as follows: TGTGCCAGCAGCCCCCTTTCGGGTGTCAACGAGCAGTACTTC.